This TCR beta chain originates from a study of read filtering for tumor transcriptome and immune sequencing. Overall study context: Revised staging placed 8 or 9 patients in R-ISS I, 15 to 20 in II, six or seven in III.

This clonotype has a single count. What it binds is not known. The junction does not match germline at one end; this may be a read error. The library was built from about 370 ng RNA with molecular barcoded adaptors for alpha/delta and beta/gamma chains. Using its own MiXCR run on the reads, TCRdb lists one record per CDR3 protein. The sample has tens of thousands of distinct CDR3 sequences, 20% to 25% seen once. Study-wide findings and caveats: Even smaller IR-seq throughput identified most shared clonotypes. IR-seq and RNA-seq agreed better without single-read clonotypes.

CDR3 length equals 16 residues. Per germline, CDR1 LGHNA and CDR2 YNFKEQ. The rearrangement links TRBV4-2 to TRBJ2-6; D may be TRBD1 (5 bases). The sequence was collected from a donor at least 40 years old with multiple myeloma. Sequenced sample: a population of CD138-negative cells sorted from bone marrow. This CDR3 reads CACSQDLGSGANVLPF. The CDR3 DNA is TGTGCCTGCAGCCAAGATCTGGGCTCTGGGGCCAACGTCCTGCCTTTC.